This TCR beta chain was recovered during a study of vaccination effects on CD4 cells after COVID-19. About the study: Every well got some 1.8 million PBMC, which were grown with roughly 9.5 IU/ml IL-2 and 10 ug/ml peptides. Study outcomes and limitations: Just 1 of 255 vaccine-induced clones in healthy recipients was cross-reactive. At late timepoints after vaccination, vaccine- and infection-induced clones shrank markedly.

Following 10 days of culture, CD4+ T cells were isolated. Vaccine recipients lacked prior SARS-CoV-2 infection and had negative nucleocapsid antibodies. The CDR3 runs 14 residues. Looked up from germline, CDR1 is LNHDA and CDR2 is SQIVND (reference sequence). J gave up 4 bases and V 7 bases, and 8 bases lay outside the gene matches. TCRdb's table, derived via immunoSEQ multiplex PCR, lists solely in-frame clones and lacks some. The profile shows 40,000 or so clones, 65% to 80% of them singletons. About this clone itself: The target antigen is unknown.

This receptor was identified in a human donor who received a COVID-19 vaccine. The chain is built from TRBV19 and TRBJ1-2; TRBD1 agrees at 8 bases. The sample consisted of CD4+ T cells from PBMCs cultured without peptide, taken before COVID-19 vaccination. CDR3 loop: CASIDSGTGYGYTF. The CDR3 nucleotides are TGTGCCAGTATTGATTCCGGGACAGGCTATGGCTACACCTTC.